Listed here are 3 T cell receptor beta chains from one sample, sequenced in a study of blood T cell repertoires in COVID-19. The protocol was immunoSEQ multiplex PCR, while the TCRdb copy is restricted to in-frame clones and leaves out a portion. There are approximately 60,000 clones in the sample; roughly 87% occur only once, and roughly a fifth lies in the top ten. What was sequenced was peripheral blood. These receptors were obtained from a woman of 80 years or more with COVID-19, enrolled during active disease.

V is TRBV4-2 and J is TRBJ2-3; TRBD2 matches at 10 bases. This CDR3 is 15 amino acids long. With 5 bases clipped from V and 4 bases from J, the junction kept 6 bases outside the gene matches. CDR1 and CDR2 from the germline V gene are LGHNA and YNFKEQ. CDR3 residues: CASSSSGGAADTQYF. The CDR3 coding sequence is TGTGCCAGCAGCTCCAGCGGGGGGGCGGCAGATACGCAGTATTTT.

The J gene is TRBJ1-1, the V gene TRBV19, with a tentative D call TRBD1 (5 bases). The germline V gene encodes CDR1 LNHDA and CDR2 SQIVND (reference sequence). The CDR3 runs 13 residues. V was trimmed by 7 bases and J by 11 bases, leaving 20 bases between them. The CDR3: CASTGRQGEVAFF. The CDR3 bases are TGTGCCAGTACGGGCCGGCAGGGTGAAGTGGCTTTCTTT. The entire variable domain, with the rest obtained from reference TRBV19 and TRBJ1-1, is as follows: DGGITQSPKYLFRKEGQNVTLSCEQNLNHDAMYWYRQDPGQGLRLIYYSQIVNDFQKGDIAEGYSVSREKKESFPLTVTSAQKNPTAFYLCASTGRQGEVAFFGQGTRLTVV.

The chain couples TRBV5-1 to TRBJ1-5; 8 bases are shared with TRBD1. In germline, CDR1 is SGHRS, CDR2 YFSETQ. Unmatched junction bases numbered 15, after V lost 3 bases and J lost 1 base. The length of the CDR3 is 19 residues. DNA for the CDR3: TGCGCCAGCAGCTGGATTGGGACAGGCAAGACTTGGAGCAATCAGCCCCAGCATTTT. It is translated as CASSWIGTGKTWSNQPQHF.